The text below deals with one TCR beta chain. The data originate from a study of shared clonotypes between healthy human individuals. Sorted-subset replicate PCRs used 200 ng of genomic DNA. This amount corresponded to 30,000 to 35,000 T cell genomes. Clones were read by immunoSEQ multiplex PCR, and TCRdb kept only the in-frame ones, dropping some. The sample shows 1.5 million to 2.5 million clones, around 96% of them seen only once. Germline V gene data show CDR1 as SEHNR and CDR2 as FQNEAQ (reference sequence). The CDR3 has 14 amino acids. After removal of 5 bases from V and 3 bases from J, the junction contained 6 bases not matched to a gene. CD45RO-negative cells were positively selected for CCR7, leaving out terminally differentiated effector memory CD45RA+ cells. The study enrolled healthy HIV-negative adults without recent acute infections or vaccinations as donors.

The V and J genes are TRBV7-9 and TRBJ1-1; 7 bases are a match to TRBD1. Sequencing was carried out using naive CD8+ T cells sorted from blood. The receptor comes from a man younger than 35 in good health. CDR3 loop: CASSDSTGDTEAFF. The DNA for the CDR3 is TGTGCCAGCAGCGATTCCACAGGGGACACTGAAGCTTTCTTT. The variable domain in full, with the rest retrieved from reference TRBV7-9 and TRBJ1-1, is DTGVSQNPRHKITKRGQNVTFRCDPISEHNRLYWYRQTLGQGPEFLTYFQNEAQLEKSRLLSDRFSAERPKGSFSTLEIQRTEQGDSAMYLCASSDSTGDTEAFFGQGTRLTVV.